These T cell receptor beta chains were read from a single sample in a study of blood T cell repertoires in COVID-19. The table came from immunoSEQ multiplex PCR; TCRdb's copy has only in-frame clones and leaves some out. The sample yields around 210,000 clones, about 78% seen once. Material for sequencing was peripheral blood. The source is a woman in her 70s with acute or convalescent COVID-19. The CDR3 runs from the conserved cysteine through the conserved F or W. Fields, in order: D gene, clone size, J gene, V gene, CDR3 DNA, CDR3 protein. A D gene is named only where the DNA matches it firmly. Clone size is shown for a subset of rows, as once, few, many or a class of expanded clone.

D: -; size: -; J: TRBJ2-3; V: TRBV5-5; DNA: TGTGCCAGCAGCTTGAGCGAAGATACGCAGTATTTT; CDR3: CASSLSEDTQYF
D: -; size: -; J: TRBJ1-1; V: TRBV18; DNA: TGTGCCAGCTCACCACCTGACAGGTTTGGCACTGAAGCTTTCTTT; CDR3: CASSPPDRFGTEAFF
D: TRBD1; size: -; J: TRBJ1-2; V: TRBV2; DNA: TGTGCCAGCAGTGAATTTCTCGGACAGGGAATCGGCGGCTACACCTTC; CDR3: CASSEFLGQGIGGYTF
D: TRBD1; size: -; J: TRBJ1-6; V: TRBV5-4; DNA: TGTGCCAGCAGCTTACGCACCGGGACAGCTAATTCACCCCTCCACTTT; CDR3: CASSLRTGTANSPLHF
D: -; size: -; J: TRBJ1-2; V: TRBV5-4; DNA: TGTGCCAGCAGCTCCGGGGGACGAGGCTACACCTTC; CDR3: CASSSGGRGYTF
D: TRBD1; size: once; J: TRBJ2-7; V: TRBV5-1; DNA: TGCGCCAGCAACAAAGACAGGGGCGAGCAGTACTTC; CDR3: CASNKDRGEQYF
D: -; size: -; J: TRBJ2-2; V: TRBV18; DNA: TGTGCCAGCTCACAACTGACAGACACCGGGGAGCTGTTTTTT; CDR3: CASSQLTDTGELFF
D: -; size: few; J: TRBJ1-1; V: TRBV4-1; DNA: TGCGCCAGCAGCCAAGTGCGCGTAGCTAGTGGGAACACTGAAGCTTTCTTT; CDR3: CASSQVRVASGNTEAFF
D: TRBD2; size: -; J: TRBJ2-5; V: TRBV3-1/TRBV3-2; DNA: TGTGCCTTCGGGAGGGCCGGGGAGACCCAGTACTTC; CDR3: CAFGRAGETQYF
D: -; size: -; J: TRBJ2-2; V: TRBV29-1; DNA: TGCAGCGGAGCGAGCCTGGCCACCGGGGAGCTGTTTTTT; CDR3: CSGASLATGELFF
D: TRBD1; size: -; J: TRBJ2-5; V: TRBV5-5; DNA: TGTGCCAGCAGCTTCTTGGGACAGGGTGAGACCCAGTACTTC; CDR3: CASSFLGQGETQYF
D: TRBD1; size: -; J: TRBJ1-5; V: TRBV2; DNA: TGTGCCAGCAGGGGGACAGGGGTCAATCAGCCCCAGCATTTT; CDR3: CASRGTGVNQPQHF
D: TRBD2; size: -; J: TRBJ2-5; V: TRBV24-1; DNA: TGTGCCACCAGTGCGCGGCTAGCGGGAGTTGAGACCCAGTACTTC; CDR3: CATSARLAGVETQYF
D: -; size: -; J: TRBJ2-5; V: TRBV2; DNA: TGTGCCAGCCGGGAGAGGGAGACCCAGTACTTC; CDR3: CASRERETQYF
D: -; size: -; J: TRBJ2-1; V: TRBV11-2; DNA: TGTGCCAGCAGCTTGCTTAGGTCCGGGTCCAATGAGCAGTTCTTC; CDR3: CASSLLRSGSNEQFF
D: -; size: -; J: TRBJ1-1; V: TRBV6-5; DNA: TGTGCCAGCAGGGCAATGAACACTGAAGCTTTCTTT; CDR3: CASRAMNTEAFF
D: -; size: once; J: TRBJ2-7; V: TRBV19; DNA: TGTGCCAGTAGTATAGGAGTCTTACCCTACGAGCAGTACTTC; CDR3: CASSIGVLPYEQYF
D: -; size: -; J: TRBJ1-1; V: TRBV4-2; DNA: TGTGCCAGCAGCCAACCCTGGCAGGGGCGAGTCGCTGAAGCTTTCTTT; CDR3: CASSQPWQGRVAEAFF
D: -; size: -; J: TRBJ2-7; V: TRBV21-1; DNA: TGTGCCAGCAGCACCACCGCCACCGGGACAGGGCTTTACTACGAGCAGTACTTC; CDR3: CASSTTATGTGLYYEQYF
D: -; size: once; J: TRBJ2-2; V: TRBV5-1; DNA: TGCGCCAGCAGCCCCTCAGTGTACACCGGGGAGCTGTTTTTT; CDR3: CASSPSVYTGELFF
D: TRBD2; size: -; J: TRBJ2-1; V: TRBV3-1/TRBV3-2; DNA: TGTGCCAGCAGCCAAGGTCTCCGACTAGCGGGAGGGTCTAATGAGCAGTTCTTC; CDR3: CASSQGLRLAGGSNEQFF
D: TRBD1; size: -; J: TRBJ2-5; V: TRBV28; DNA: TGTGCCAGCAGTCTTCCGGGACAGGGGGCGGGAGAGACCCAGTACTTC; CDR3: CASSLPGQGAGETQYF
D: -; size: -; J: TRBJ2-1; V: TRBV3-1/TRBV3-2; DNA: TGTGCCAGCAGCCAAGAAGGGGGGACTATCGCGAATGAGCAGTTCTTC; CDR3: CASSQEGGTIANEQFF
D: -; size: -; J: TRBJ2-7; V: TRBV6-4; DNA: TGTGCCAGCAGTGACTGGGAGCGGGTCTTCTACGAGCAGTACTTC; CDR3: CASSDWERVFYEQYF
D: -; size: once; J: TRBJ2-1; V: TRBV14; DNA: TGTGCCAGCAGCCAAGAGTTATCCGGACTCTCCTACAATGAGCAGTTCTTC; CDR3: CASSQELSGLSYNEQFF
D: -; size: -; J: TRBJ1-3; V: TRBV10-3; DNA: TGTGCCATCAGTGCGAAGGGGTTCTCTGGAAACACCATATATTTT; CDR3: CAISAKGFSGNTIYF
D: -; size: few; J: TRBJ1-1; V: TRBV30; DNA: TGTGCCAGACAATTGAACACTGAAGCTTTCTTT; CDR3: CARQLNTEAFF
D: TRBD1; size: few; J: TRBJ2-7; V: TRBV16; DNA: TGTGCCAGCAGCCAAGGGACAGGGAGGCTATCCGAGCAGTACTTC; CDR3: CASSQGTGRLSEQYF
D: TRBD1; size: -; J: TRBJ1-5; V: TRBV10-3; DNA: TGTGCCATCAGTGAACAGGGGGGTGGCAATCAGCCCCAGCATTTT; CDR3: CAISEQGGGNQPQHF
D: TRBD1; size: -; J: TRBJ2-7; V: TRBV6-2/TRBV6-3; DNA: TGTGCCAGCAGTTTCGGGACAGATGACCCCTACGAGCAGTACTTC; CDR3: CASSFGTDDPYEQYF
D: TRBD1; size: -; J: TRBJ2-7; V: TRBV19; DNA: TGTGCCAGTAGTCGGCAGGGGGTTTCCTACGAGCAGTACTTC; CDR3: CASSRQGVSYEQYF